What follows are 5 T cell receptor beta chains derived from one specimen sequenced in a study of blood T cell repertoires in COVID-19. Clones were sequenced by immunoSEQ multiplex PCR, and TCRdb holds only the in-frame ones, with some missing. This sample has about 230,000 clones, with roughly 88% found just once. The specimen was PBMCs or T cells enriched from blood (not recorded which). Receptors were obtained from a woman in her twenties or thirties who had been exposed to COVID-19.

The CDR3 sequence is CASSPGQDLTQYF. The CDR3 coding sequence is TGTGCCAGCAGCCCCGGACAAGATTTGACCCAGTACTTC. The rearrangement joins TRBV11-3 to TRBJ2-5; TRBD1 might be the D (5 bases). The V end lost 5 bases, the J end lost 7 bases, and 14 bases lay between the germline ends. Germline V gene data show CDR1 as SGHNT and CDR2 as YENEEA. This CDR3 is 13 amino acids long.

This clone came up once. The V gene is TRBV3-1 (or the pseudogene TRBV3-2), the J gene TRBJ2-1, with 10 bases that match TRBD2. V lost 5 bases, J lost 5 bases, and 3 bases stayed unmatched. This CDR3 contains 14 residues. Germline V gene data show CDR1 as LGHDT and CDR2 as YNNKEL (reference sequence). The CDR3 loop reads CASSLAGGDNEQFF. The CDR3 bases are TGTGCCAGCAGCTTAGCGGGAGGAGACAATGAGCAGTTCTTC.

The J gene is TRBJ2-5, the V gene TRBV7-2, with 10 bases that match TRBD2. V was pared by 5 bases and J by 4 bases, with 7 bases of the junction left unmatched. The CDR3 spans 15 residues. Germline V gives CDR1 SGHTA, CDR2 FQGNSA. Written as DNA, the CDR3 is TGTGCCAGCAGCCCTAGCGGGAGTTCGGGAGAGACCCAGTACTTC. Translation gives CASSPSGSSGETQYF.

V usage is TRBV30 and J usage is TRBJ2-1, with D perhaps TRBD2 (5 bases). CDR1 and CDR2 from the germline V gene are GTSNPN and SVGIG (reference sequence). Trimming took 3 bases from V and 1 from J, leaving 10 bases between them. The CDR3 is 14 amino acids. The CDR3 DNA reads as TGTGCCTGGAGGAGGACTGGGTCCTACAATGAGCAGTTCTTC. It specifies CAWRRTGSYNEQFF.

The rearrangement uses TRBV6-5 and TRBJ2-3; TRBD1 matches 8 bases. J was trimmed by 5 bases and V by 2 bases; bases with no gene match: 9. The germline V gene has CDR1 MNHEY and CDR2 SVGAGI. The CDR3 has 16 amino acids. CDR3 protein: CASSYVGQGRQDTQYF. The CDR3 DNA reads TGTGCCAGCAGTTACGTAGGACAGGGAAGACAAGATACGCAGTATTTT.